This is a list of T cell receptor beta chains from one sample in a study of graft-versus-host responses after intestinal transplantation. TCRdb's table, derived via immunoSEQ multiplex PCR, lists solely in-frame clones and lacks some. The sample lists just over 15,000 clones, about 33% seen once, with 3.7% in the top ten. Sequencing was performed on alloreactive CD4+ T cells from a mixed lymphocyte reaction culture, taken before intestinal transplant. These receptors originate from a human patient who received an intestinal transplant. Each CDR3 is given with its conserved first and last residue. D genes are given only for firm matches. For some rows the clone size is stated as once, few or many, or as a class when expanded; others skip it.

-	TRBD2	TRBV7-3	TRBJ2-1	CASSFGTSGTKSSYNEQFF	TGTGCCAGCAGCTTCGGGACTAGCGGGACCAAATCCTCCTACAATGAGCAGTTCTTC
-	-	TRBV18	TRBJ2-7	CASSPLSGTYEQYF	TGTGCCAGCTCACCACTGTCAGGTACCTACGAGCAGTACTTC
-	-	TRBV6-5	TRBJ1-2	CASRQTGVLGYTF	TGTGCCAGCAGGCAGACAGGAGTCTTGGGCTACACCTTC
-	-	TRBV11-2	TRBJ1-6	CASSLTRGSYNSPLHF	TGTGCCAGCAGCTTAACGCGCGGGTCCTATAATTCACCCCTCCACTTT
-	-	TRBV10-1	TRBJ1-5	CASSDGLNQPQHF	TGCGCCAGCAGTGACGGGCTCAATCAGCCCCAGCATTTT
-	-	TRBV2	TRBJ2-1	CASSDGPVNEQFF	TGTGCCAGCAGTGATGGCCCTGTGAATGAGCAGTTCTTC
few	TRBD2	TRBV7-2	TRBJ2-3	CASQGGGGVWYTQYF	TGTGCCAGCCAAGGGGGCGGGGGGGTCTGGTATACGCAGTATTTT
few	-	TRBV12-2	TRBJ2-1	CASRRLESYNEQFF	TGTGCAAGTCGCCGACTCGAGTCCTACAATGAGCAGTTCTTC
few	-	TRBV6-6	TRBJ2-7	CASSYLLELPYEQYF	TGTGCCAGCAGTTACCTTTTGGAGCTCCCCTACGAGCAGTACTTC
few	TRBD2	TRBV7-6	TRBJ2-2	CASSPGTGGTGELFF	TGTGCCAGCAGCCCCGGGACGGGGGGGACCGGGGAGCTGTTTTTT
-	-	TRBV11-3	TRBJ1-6	CASSLGQGGNSPLHF	TGTGCCAGCAGCTTAGGCCAGGGAGGAAATTCACCCCTCCACTTT
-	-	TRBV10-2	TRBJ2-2	CATGRSEGPGELFF	TGCGCCACAGGGAGGAGTGAGGGCCCCGGGGAGCTGTTTTTT
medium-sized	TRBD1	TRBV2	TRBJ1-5	CASKGATGRPQPQHF	TGTGCCAGCAAGGGCGCGACAGGGAGGCCTCAGCCCCAGCATTTT
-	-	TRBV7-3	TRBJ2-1	CASSLYSSSYNEQFF	TGTGCCAGCAGCTTATATTCTAGCTCCTACAATGAGCAGTTCTTC
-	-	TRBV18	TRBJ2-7	CASSPRGDTRYEQYF	TGTGCCAGCTCACCAAGGGGGGACACCCGCTACGAGCAGTACTTC
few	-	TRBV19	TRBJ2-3	CASSQNRGSFWGTDTQYF	TGTGCCAGTAGTCAAAATAGAGGTAGCTTTTGGGGCACAGATACGCAGTATTTT
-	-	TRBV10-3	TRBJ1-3	CAIKFVNTIYF	TGTGCCATCAAGTTTGTTAACACCATATATTTT
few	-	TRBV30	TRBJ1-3	CAWSFGLTSGNTIYF	TGTGCCTGGAGTTTCGGACTGACCTCTGGAAACACCATATATTTT
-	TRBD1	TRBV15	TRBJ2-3	CATSLRTGLSTDTQYF	TGTGCCACCAGCCTACGGACAGGCCTCAGCACAGATACGCAGTATTTT
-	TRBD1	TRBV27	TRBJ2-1	CASSLYRDSTYNEQFF	TGTGCCAGCAGTTTATACCGGGACAGCACCTACAATGAGCAGTTCTTC